This entry concerns a single T cell receptor (beta chain). Its antigen is unknown. The PCR was carried out with 60 Vbeta primers and 13 Jbeta primers. The table came from immunoSEQ multiplex PCR; TCRdb's copy has only in-frame clones and leaves some out. The data contain about 110,000 clones, about 70% of them seen just once; the ten biggest clones take up around 4.5%. These data come from a study of cytomegalovirus exposure and HLA in healthy donors. Study-level findings and limits: In a later analysis, most CMV-associated TCR beta chains appeared HLA-restricted. With later analysis, a missense DCLRE1C variant became linked to TCR beta V- and J-gene trimming. Presence/absence analyses assumed roughly uniform sequencing depth across donors.

There were likely unrecorded immune exposures, though donors were nominally healthy when sampled. V was clipped by 2 bases and J by 0 bases; unmatched bases: 2. Looked up from germline, CDR1 is KGHSH and CDR2 is LQKENI. The CDR3 sequence is 16 residues long. Specimen: PBMCs. The receptor was isolated from a woman aged 40 to 50 in good health and CMV-seronegative. J is TRBJ1-3 and V is TRBV18, with 9 bases that match TRBD1. DNA of the CDR3: TGTGCCAGCTCACCAGGGACAGGGAGCTCTGGAAACACCATATATTTT. This translates into CASSPGTGSSGNTIYF.